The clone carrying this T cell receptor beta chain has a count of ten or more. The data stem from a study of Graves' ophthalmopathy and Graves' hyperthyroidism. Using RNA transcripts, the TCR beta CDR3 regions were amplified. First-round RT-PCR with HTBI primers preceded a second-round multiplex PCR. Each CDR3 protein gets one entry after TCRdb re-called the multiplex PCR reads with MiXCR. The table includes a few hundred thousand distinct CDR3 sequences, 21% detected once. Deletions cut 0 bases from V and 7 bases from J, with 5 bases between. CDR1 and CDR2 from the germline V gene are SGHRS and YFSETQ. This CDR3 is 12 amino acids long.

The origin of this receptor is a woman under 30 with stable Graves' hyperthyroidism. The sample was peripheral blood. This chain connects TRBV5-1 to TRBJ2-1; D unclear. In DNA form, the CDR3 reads TGCGCCAGCAGCTTGGATTCAAATGAGCAGTTCTTC. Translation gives CASSLDSNEQFF.